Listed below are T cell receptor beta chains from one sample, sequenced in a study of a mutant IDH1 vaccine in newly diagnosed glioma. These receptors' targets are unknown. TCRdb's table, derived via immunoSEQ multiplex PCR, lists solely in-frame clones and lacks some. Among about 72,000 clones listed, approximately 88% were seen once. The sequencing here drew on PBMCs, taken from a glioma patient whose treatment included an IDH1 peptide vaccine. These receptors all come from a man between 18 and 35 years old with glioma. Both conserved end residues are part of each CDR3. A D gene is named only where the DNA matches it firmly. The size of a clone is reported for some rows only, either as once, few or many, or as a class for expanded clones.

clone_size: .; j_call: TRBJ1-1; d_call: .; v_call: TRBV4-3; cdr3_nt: TGCGCCAGCAGCCAAGGGGAAGGTCGCCCTGAAGCTTTCTTT; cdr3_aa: CASSQGEGRPEAFF
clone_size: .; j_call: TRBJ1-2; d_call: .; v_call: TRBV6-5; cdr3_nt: TGTGCCAGCAGTTACTCAGCAGCCAACTATGGCTACACCTTC; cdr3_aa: CASSYSAANYGYTF
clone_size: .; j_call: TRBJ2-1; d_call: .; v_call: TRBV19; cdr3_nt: TGTGCCAGTAGTGGGTGGGCGGGCCACAATGAGCAGTTCTTC; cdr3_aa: CASSGWAGHNEQFF
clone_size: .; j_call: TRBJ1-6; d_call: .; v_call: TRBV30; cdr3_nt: TGTGCCTGGAGTGTAATTGCGGGCCCATCGATACCCCTCCACTTT; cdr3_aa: CAWSVIAGPSIPLHF
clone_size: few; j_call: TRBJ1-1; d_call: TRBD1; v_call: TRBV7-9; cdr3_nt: TGTGCCACCCGAGGGGGCCATAACACTGAAGCTTTCTTT; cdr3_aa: CATRGGHNTEAFF
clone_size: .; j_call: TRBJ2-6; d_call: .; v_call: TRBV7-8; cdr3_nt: TGTGCCAGCAGCTTAGCCCGAATCGCTGGGGGGGCTTCTGGGGCCAACGTCCTGACTTTC; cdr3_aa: CASSLARIAGGASGANVLTF
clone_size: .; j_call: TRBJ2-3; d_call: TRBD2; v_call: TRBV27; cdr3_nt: TGTGCCAGCAGTTTATATAGCGGGAGGGCTCCAGATACGCAGTATTTT; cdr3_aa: CASSLYSGRAPDTQYF
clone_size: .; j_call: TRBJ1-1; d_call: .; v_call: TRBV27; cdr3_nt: TGTGCCAGCAGTTCCACTACGACGGGAAGAAACACTGAAGCTTTCTTT; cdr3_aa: CASSSTTTGRNTEAFF
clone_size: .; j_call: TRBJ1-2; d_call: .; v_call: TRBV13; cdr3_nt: TGTGCCAGCAGCTTATTTCTGGGCGAGCAACCCAACTATGGCTACACCTTC; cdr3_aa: CASSLFLGEQPNYGYTF
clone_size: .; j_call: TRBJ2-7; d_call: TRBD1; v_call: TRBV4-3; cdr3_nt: TGCGCCAGCAGCCAAGGACAGGGGACGACCTACGAGCAGTACTTC; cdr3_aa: CASSQGQGTTYEQYF
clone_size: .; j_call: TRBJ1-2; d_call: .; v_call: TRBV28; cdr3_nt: TGTGCCAGCAGTTTCAGCGGCGGGGGGAACTATGGCTACACCTTC; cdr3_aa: CASSFSGGGNYGYTF
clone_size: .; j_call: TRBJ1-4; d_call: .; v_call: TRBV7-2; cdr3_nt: TGTGCCAGCAGTTCCCGCCGGGCCCATAATGAAAAACTGTTTTTT; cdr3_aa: CASSSRRAHNEKLFF
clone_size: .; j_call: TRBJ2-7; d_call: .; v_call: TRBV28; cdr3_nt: TGTGCCACCGCGTTTATTGATCGCGCCTACGAGCAGTACTTC; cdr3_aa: CATAFIDRAYEQYF
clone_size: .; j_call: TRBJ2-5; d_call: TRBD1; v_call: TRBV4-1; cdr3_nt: TGCGCCAGCAGCACGACAGGGGGGGCAGAGACCCAGTACTTC; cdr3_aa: CASSTTGGAETQYF
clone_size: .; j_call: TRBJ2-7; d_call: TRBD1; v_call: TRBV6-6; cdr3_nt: TGTGCCAGCAGTTACCCCTGGGACAGGGATAAGGGGGAGCAGTACTTC; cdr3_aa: CASSYPWDRDKGEQYF
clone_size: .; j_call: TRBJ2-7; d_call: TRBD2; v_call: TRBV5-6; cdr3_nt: TGTGCCAGCAGCTTGGCCGGACTAGCGACTTCCTACGAGCAGTACTTC; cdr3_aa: CASSLAGLATSYEQYF
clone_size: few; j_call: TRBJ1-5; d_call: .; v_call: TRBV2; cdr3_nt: TGTGCCAGCAGTGATCCAGTGGGAGTGAGCAATCAGCCCCAGCATTTT; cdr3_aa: CASSDPVGVSNQPQHF
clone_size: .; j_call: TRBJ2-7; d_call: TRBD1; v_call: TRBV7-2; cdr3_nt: TGTGCCAGCAGCTCCCACTTTGCCGACAGGGCCTACGAGCAGTACTTC; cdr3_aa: CASSSHFADRAYEQYF
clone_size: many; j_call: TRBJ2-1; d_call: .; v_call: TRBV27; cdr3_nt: TGTGCCAGCAGAAATGACATGAGTTACAATGAGCAGTTCTTC; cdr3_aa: CASRNDMSYNEQFF
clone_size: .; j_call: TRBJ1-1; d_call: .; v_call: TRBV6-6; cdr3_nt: TGTGCCAGCAGTTACGGGATCCAACGGCATCCCGAAGCTTTCTTT; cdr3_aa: CASSYGIQRHPEAFF
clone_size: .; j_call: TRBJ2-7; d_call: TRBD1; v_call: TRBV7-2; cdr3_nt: TGTGCCAGCAGCTCTAGACAGGGGGGCTACGAGCAGTACTTC; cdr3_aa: CASSSRQGGYEQYF
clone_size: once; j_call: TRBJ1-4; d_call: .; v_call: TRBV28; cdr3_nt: TGTGCCAGCAGCCTCACAGTTAATGAAAAACTGTTTTTT; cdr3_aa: CASSLTVNEKLFF
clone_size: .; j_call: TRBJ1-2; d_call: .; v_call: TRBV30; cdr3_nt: TGTGCCTGGAGTGTACGAGGACTGCGGCGGTTGAGCTACACCTTC; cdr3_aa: CAWSVRGLRRLSYTF
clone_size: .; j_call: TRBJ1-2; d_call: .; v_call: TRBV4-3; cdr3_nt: TGCGCCAGCAGCCAAGATCGTAGGACGGCCTATGGCTACACCTTC; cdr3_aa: CASSQDRRTAYGYTF
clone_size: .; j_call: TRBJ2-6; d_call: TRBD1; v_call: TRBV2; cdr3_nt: TGTGCCAGCAGAGACAGGGTCTCTGGGGCCAACGTCCTGACTTTC; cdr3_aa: CASRDRVSGANVLTF
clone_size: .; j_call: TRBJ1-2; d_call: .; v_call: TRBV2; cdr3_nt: TGTGCCAGCTCCACGCGGGGGGGTGGCCTCAACTATGGCTACACCTTC; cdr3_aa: CASSTRGGGLNYGYTF
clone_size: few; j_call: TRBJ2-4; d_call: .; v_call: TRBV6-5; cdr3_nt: TGTGCCAGCGCCCCCGGACAAGCCAAAAACATTCAGTACTTC; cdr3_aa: CASAPGQAKNIQYF
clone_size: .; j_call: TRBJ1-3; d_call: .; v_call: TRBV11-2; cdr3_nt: TGTGCCAGCAGCTTAACCACACAGGGCTCCTCTGGAAACACCATATATTTT; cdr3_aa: CASSLTTQGSSGNTIYF
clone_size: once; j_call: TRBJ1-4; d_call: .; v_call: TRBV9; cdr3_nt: TGTGCCAGCAGCGTAGCAGGGGCAGATGAAAAACTGTTTTTT; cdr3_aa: CASSVAGADEKLFF